A single sample gave rise to the 30 T cell receptor beta chains below, sequenced in a study of metastatic and nonmetastatic thyroid tumors. The entire patient cohort was treatment-naive prior to thyroid surgery. MiXCR was used by TCRdb to re-call the PCR reads. The sample includes 25,000 to 35,000 clones, roughly 30% of them seen just once. Source material: blood. The receptors derive from a female donor with papillary thyroid cancer or a benign thyroid nodule (not recorded which). Some clones in this sample may be carry-over from other donors' samples.

This clone was seen at least ten times. The chain uses TRBV30 and TRBJ1-6; D unresolved. The CDR3 has 14 amino acids. V gave up 7 bases and J gave up 2 bases, with 12 bases separating them. CDR1 is GTSNPN, CDR2 SVGIG, per germline (reference sequence). The CDR3 region is CASGGRAYNSPLHF. DNA of the CDR3: TGTGCCTCCGGAGGGCGAGCCTATAATTCACCCCTCCACTTT.

The rearrangement uses TRBV20-1 and TRBJ1-1; D is unresolved. V lost 3 bases to trimming and J lost 8 bases, with 16 bases between them. CDR1 DFQATT and CDR2 SNEGSKA come from the germline V gene (reference sequence). This CDR3 comprises 13 residues. The CDR3 loop reads CSASLPVDVEAFF. The CDR3 DNA follows: TGCAGTGCTAGTCTTCCCGTAGATGTCGAAGCTTTCTTT.

This sequence joins TRBV4-1 and TRBJ1-2; 8 nucleotides align to TRBD1. Germline values: CDR1 MGHRA, CDR2 YSYEKL. After removal of 1 base from V and 4 bases from J, the junction contained 8 bases not matched to a gene. The CDR3 has 16 amino acids. The CDR3 region has the DNA TGCGCCAGCAGCCAAGGGGCGGACAGGGCGACCTATGGCTACACCTTC. Its translation is CASSQGADRATYGYTF.

The chain links TRBV6-4 to TRBJ2-3, with D uncertain. V was cut by 2 bases and J by 2 bases, with 5 bases left in between. CDR1 is MRHNA, CDR2 SNTAGT, per germline. There are 13 residues in the CDR3. For the CDR3, the DNA is TGTGCCAGCAGTGACGGCGACACAGATACGCAGTATTTT. The encoded protein is CASSDGDTDTQYF.

In regard to this clone: One junction end disagrees with the germline gene, perhaps due to a read error. This chain joins TRBV3-1 and TRBJ1-1, with no clear D. CDR3 length: 14 residues. Germline values: CDR1 LGHDT, CDR2 YNNKEL (reference sequence). The CDR3 region has the DNA TGTGCCAGCAGGGAGACCGACGGACCCACTGAAGCTTTATTT. Residues: CASRETDGPTEALF.

This CDR3 reads CSAASPLITDTQYF. Written as DNA, the CDR3 is TGCAGTGCCGCGTCGCCTCTTATCACAGATACGCAGTATTTT. V gene TRBV20-1 combines with J gene TRBJ2-3, with D hard to call. The V gene lost 6 bases and the J gene lost 2 bases, with 15 bases spanning the gap. The CDR3 covers 14 residues. Germline V gives CDR1 DFQATT, CDR2 SNEGSKA (reference sequence).

This chain connects TRBV7-2 to TRBJ2-1, with D uncertain. TRBJ2-4 matches the DNA end more closely, so the J call is doubtful. This CDR3 contains 11 residues. Germline-derived CDR1 and CDR2 are SGHTA and FQGNSA. This chain's CDR3 is CASGENNDQYF. Written as DNA, the CDR3 is TGTGCCAGCGGAGAGAACAATGATCAGTACTTC.

The rearrangement links TRBV3-1 to TRBJ2-7, with D perhaps TRBD2 (5 bases). The CDR3 has 13 amino acids. Trimming pared 8 bases from V and 6 bases from J, leaving 17 bases between. The germline gives CDR1 LGHDT, CDR2 YNNKEL (reference sequence). The CDR3 is CASHQAGLAEQYF. Here the CDR3 DNA reads TGTGCCAGCCACCAAGCCGGACTCGCCGAGCAGTACTTC.

The chain couples TRBV20-1 to TRBJ2-1, with TRBD2 matching over 12 bases. Germline CDR1 and CDR2: DFQATT and SNEGSKA (reference sequence). The CDR3 spans 20 residues. Losses at the gene ends were 0 bases for V and 13 bases for J; bases not matched to a gene: 25. CDR3 DNA: TGCAGTGCTAGAGATCTTGGTATTACTAGCGGGAGGCCCGACCTAGGGTGTCAGTTCTTC. Its protein is CSARDLGITSGRPDLGCQFF.

There are many counts of this clone. The rearrangement links TRBV7-2 to TRBJ2-5; D not resolved. V was trimmed by 2 bases and J by 4 bases, leaving 2 bases between them. CDR1 is SGHTA and CDR2 is FQGNSA in the germline V gene. CDR3 length equals 11 residues. The CDR3, as DNA: TGTGCCAGCAGCTTAACAGAGACCCAGTACTTC. The encoded protein is CASSLTETQYF.

This clone has ten or more counts. The V gene is TRBV28, the J gene TRBJ1-6; the D is unclear. Trimming stripped 2 bases from V and 0 bases from J, with 8 bases between. The CDR3 has 16 amino acids. Germline V gives CDR1 MDHEN, CDR2 SYDVKM. CDR3 region: CASSLQVDSYNSPLHF. Written as DNA, the CDR3 is TGTGCCAGCAGTTTACAGGTGGACTCCTATAATTCACCCCTCCACTTT.

The chain has TRBV3-1 and TRBJ2-1; 8 bases agree with TRBD2. This CDR3 region has 20 residues. The junction had 17 bases not matched to a gene; V was cut back by 0 bases and J by 4 bases. The V gene's germline CDR1 is LGHDT and CDR2 YNNKEL (reference sequence). The CDR3 is CASSQDLWGRGGRNYNEQFF. CDR3 DNA sequence: TGTGCCAGCAGCCAAGATTTATGGGGTCGGGGGGGCCGAAATTACAATGAGCAGTTCTTC.

This clone was seen once. The chain couples TRBV4-3 to TRBJ2-2; D is possibly TRBD1 or TRBD2 (5 bases each). CDR3 length: 15 residues. The germline gives CDR1 LGHNA, CDR2 YSLEER. V lost 1 base, J lost 7 bases, and 13 bases lay in between. The CDR3 protein is CASSQGIGTHGELFF. In DNA form, the CDR3 reads TGCGCCAGCAGCCAAGGGATCGGGACCCACGGGGAGCTGTTTTTT.

The sample holds a few counts of this clone. This could be a read error, since a much larger clone is one nucleotide away. The J gene is TRBJ2-3, the V gene TRBV20-1, with D uncertain. From germline, CDR1 is DFQATT and CDR2 SNEGSKA (reference sequence). The CDR3 extends over 15 amino acids. The CDR3 DNA reads TGCAGTGATAGACCCTCGTCCGCTAGCACAGATACGCAGTATTTT. Encoded protein: CSDRPSSASTDTQYF.

The CDR3 bases are TGTGCCAGCCGACACCCGAGCACTGAAGCTTTCTTT. As protein: CASRHPSTEAFF. The chain employs TRBV6-1 and TRBJ1-1, with no clear D. V was pared by 8 bases and J by 4 bases, with 11 bases between. The CDR3 contains 12 residues. Germline V gene data show CDR1 as MNHNS and CDR2 as SASEGT.

This clone has ten or more counts. The chain combines TRBV12-3 or TRBV12-4 with TRBJ1-1; perhaps TRBD1 as D (5 bases). Trimming removed 6 bases at V and 11 bases at J, with 13 bases between. The CDR3 covers 11 residues. CDR3 in DNA: TGTGCCAGCAGCACGACAGTACGCGCTTTCTTT. As protein: CASSTTVRAFF.

This clone qualifies as medium-sized. CDR3 DNA: TGTGCCAGCTCACCACCGGACAGGCTGAACTATGGCTACACCTTC. It translates to CASSPPDRLNYGYTF. The chain uses TRBV18 and TRBJ1-2; 7 positions agree with TRBD1. V lost 0 bases, J lost 2 bases, and 3 bases stayed unmatched. Germline-derived CDR1 and CDR2 are KGHSH and LQKENI. The CDR3 extends over 15 amino acids.

This clone showed up many times. The chain combines TRBV4-2 with TRBJ1-1, with unresolved D. Germline V gives CDR1 LGHNA, CDR2 YNFKEQ. This CDR3 spans 14 amino acids. V lost 0 bases and J lost 2, with 7 bases in between. The CDR3 region is CASSQESPNTEAFF. The CDR3 DNA is TGTGCCAGCAGCCAAGAAAGCCCCAACACTGAAGCTTTCTTT.

The sample holds one count of this clone. The chain has TRBV7-2 and TRBJ2-7; tentatively, D is TRBD1 (5 bases). The CDR3 has 15 residues. In germline, CDR1 is SGHTA, CDR2 FQGNSA. The V end was cut by 3 bases, the J end by 1 base, with 13 bases between. The CDR3 reads CASSFLMTESYEQYF. The CDR3 nucleotides are TGTGCCAGCAGCTTCCTAATGACAGAATCCTACGAGCAGTACTTC.

The sample holds many counts of this clone. The chain carries TRBV30 and TRBJ2-2, with 11 bases lining up with TRBD2. CDR1 is GTSNPN, CDR2 SVGIG, per germline (reference sequence). The CDR3 length is 16 residues. After removal of 5 bases from V and 2 bases from J, the junction contained 7 bases not matched to a gene. Here the CDR3 reads CAWEPGTSGNTGELFF. The CDR3 DNA reads TGTGCCTGGGAACCCGGGACTAGCGGAAACACCGGGGAGCTGTTTTTT. Using reference TRBV30 and TRBJ2-2 for the parts outside the CDR3, the full variable domain is SQTIHQWPATLVQPVGSPLSLECTVEGTSNPNLYWYRQAAGRGLQLLFYSVGIGQISSEVPQNLSASRPQDRQFILSSKKLLLSDSGFYLCAWEPGTSGNTGELFFGEGSRLTVL.

The chain joins TRBV20-1 to TRBJ1-5; maybe TRBD1 (6 bases). Germline CDR1 and CDR2: DFQATT and SNEGSKA (reference sequence). Trimming took off 0 bases at V and 2 bases at J, with 23 bases between the two ends. CDR3 length equals 19 residues. CDR3 region: CSARDGRDKGFIGNQPQHF. For the CDR3, the DNA is TGCAGTGCTAGAGACGGCCGGGACAAGGGGTTTATAGGCAATCAGCCCCAGCATTTT.

The V gene is TRBV12-3 or TRBV12-4, the J gene TRBJ2-3, with 10 bases that match TRBD2. This CDR3 has 15 residues. Unmatched junction bases numbered 7, after V lost 6 bases and J lost 4 bases. The DNA of the CDR3 is TGTGCCAGCAGGCCTCTAGCGGGAGTTTCAGATACGCAGTATTTT. This gives the protein CASRPLAGVSDTQYF.

The chain recombines TRBV7-2 with TRBJ2-7; 8 bases line up with TRBD2. Germline CDR1 SGHTA, CDR2 FQGNSA. The junction had 11 bases not matched to a gene; V was cut back by 3 bases and J by 7 bases. The length of the CDR3 is 15 residues. CDR3 amino acids: CASSFSSSGVGEQYF. CDR3 DNA sequence: TGTGCCAGCAGCTTCAGTAGTAGCGGGGTTGGAGAGCAGTACTTC.

This clone was seen ten or more times. The rearrangement links TRBV14 to TRBJ2-1; D remains ambiguous. The CDR3 totals 14 residues. Trimming pared 4 bases from V and 7 bases from J, leaving 14 bases between. Germline V gene data show CDR1 as SGHDN and CDR2 as FVKESK. The CDR3: CASSLGGWANEQFF. The CDR3 bases are TGTGCCAGCAGCCTGGGCGGTTGGGCTAATGAGCAGTTCTTC.

The chain joins TRBV5-1 to TRBJ1-2, with D possibly TRBD1 on 5 matching bases. Trimming removed 3 bases from V and 8 bases from J, with 20 bases in between. CDR3 length: 15 amino acids. The germline CDR1 and CDR2 sequences are SGHRS and YFSETQ. This chain's CDR3 is CASSSYRDGKVGYTF. DNA of the CDR3: TGCGCCAGCAGCTCATACCGGGACGGGAAGGTGGGCTACACCTTC.

This clone was picked up a small number of times. This chain joins TRBV12-3 or TRBV12-4 and TRBJ1-5, with TRBD1 matching over 8 bases. CDR3 length: 15 residues. Losses at the gene ends were 5 bases for V and 7 bases for J; bases not matched to a gene: 10. This chain's CDR3 is CASSPGTGGRQPQHF. Written as DNA, the CDR3 is TGTGCCAGCAGTCCCGGGACAGGTGGAAGGCAGCCCCAGCATTTT.

Of note for this clone: One end of the junction varies from germline; a read error may be responsible. The J gene is TRBJ2-2, the V gene TRBV11-2; 7 bases agree with TRBD2. The CDR3 covers 17 residues. Germline CDR1 reads SGHAT; CDR2 reads FQNNGV. CDR3 DNA sequence: TGTTCCAGCAGCTCCGACCCGTGGGACTACAACACCGGGGATCTGTTTTTT. Protein: CSSSSDPWDYNTGDLFF.

The chain links TRBV19 to TRBJ1-1; unclear D gene. The CDR3 contains 16 residues. The V and J ends lost 6 bases and 2 bases respectively, with 19 bases between them. Germline CDR1 reads LNHDA; CDR2 reads SQIVND (reference sequence). In nucleotides, the CDR3 is TGTGCCAGTAGGAAGCGGACGGGTGATCGAAACACTGAAGCTTTCTTT. This translates into CASRKRTGDRNTEAFF. Drawing the rest from reference TRBV19 and TRBJ1-1, the complete variable domain is DGGITQSPKYLFRKEGQNVTLSCEQNLNHDAMYWYRQDPGQGLRLIYYSQIVNDFQKGDIAEGYSVSREKKESFPLTVTSAQKNPTAFYLCASRKRTGDRNTEAFFGQGTRLTVV.

This rearrangement joins TRBV18 to TRBJ2-7; the D gene is possibly TRBD2 (6 bases). Trimming left V 2 bases short and J 3 bases short, with 11 bases between. CDR1 and CDR2 (germline): KGHSH, LQKENI. The CDR3 spans 14 residues. The CDR3 region has the DNA TGTGCCAGCTCACCATTGGGAGGCGACTACGAGCAGTACTTC. Translating gives CASSPLGGDYEQYF.

The chain combines TRBV7-6 with TRBJ2-2; D not certain. Trimming pared 3 bases from V and 5 bases from J, leaving 10 bases between. The CDR3 covers 14 residues. Per the germline V gene, CDR1 is SGHVS and CDR2 is FNYEAQ. CDR3 in amino acids: CASSLRFPTGELFF. The CDR3 coding sequence is TGTGCCAGCAGCTTGCGGTTTCCTACCGGGGAGCTGTTTTTT. Complete variable domain (other parts from reference TRBV7-6 and TRBJ2-2): GAGVSQSPRYKVTKRGQDVALRCDPISGHVSLYWYRQALGQGPEFLTYFNYEAQQDKSGLPNDRFSAERPEGSISTLTIQRTEQRDSAMYRCASSLRFPTGELFFGEGSRLTVL.